The present TCR beta chain was sequenced within a study of T cell clones after liver transplantation. Study in general: HCV positivity affected three of eight recipients; the rest lacked autoimmune or viral indications. At least one year of complete immunosuppression withdrawal without enzymes over twice normal defined tolerance.

Of note for this clone: Its antigen remains unknown.

Clones were read by immunoSEQ multiplex PCR, and TCRdb kept only the in-frame ones, dropping some. The sample has roughly 12,000 clones; less than 85% are singletons. The CDR3 length is 14 residues. Per germline, CDR1 SGHVS and CDR2 FQNEAQ. The trim removed 2 bases at V and 9 bases at J, leaving 7 bases unmatched. Study results and caveats: Post-transplant time points were not standardized, so conclusions are preliminary. Low donor cell numbers restricted donor-reactive repertoire measurement in a couple of subjects.

V gene TRBV7-8 combines with J gene TRBJ2-7, with TRBD1 matching over 10 bases. This TCR came from a human patient who received a liver transplant. Some T cells may trace back to the graft donor. Sequences were derived from CD8+ T cells from blood, sampled at the 22-month timepoint. The DNA of the CDR3 is TGTGCCAGCAGCTTATTCTTGGGACAGGGGATGCAGTACTTC. Encoded protein: CASSLFLGQGMQYF.